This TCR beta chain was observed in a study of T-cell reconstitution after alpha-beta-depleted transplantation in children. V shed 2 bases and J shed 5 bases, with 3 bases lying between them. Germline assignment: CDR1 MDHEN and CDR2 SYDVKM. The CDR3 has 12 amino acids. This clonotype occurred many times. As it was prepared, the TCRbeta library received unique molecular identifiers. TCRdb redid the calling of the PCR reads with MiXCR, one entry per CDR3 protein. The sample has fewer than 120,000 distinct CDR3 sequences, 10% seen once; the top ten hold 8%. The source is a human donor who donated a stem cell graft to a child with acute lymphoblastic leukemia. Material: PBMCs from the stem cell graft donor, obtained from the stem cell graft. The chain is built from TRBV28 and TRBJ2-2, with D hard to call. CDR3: CASSLKTGELFF. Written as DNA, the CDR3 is TGTGCCAGCAGTTTAAAAACCGGGGAGCTGTTTTTT.